A selection of T cell receptor beta chains follows, all from one sample in a study of shared T cell receptors in the human thymus. Repertoires were generated with immunoSEQ multiplex PCR, while TCRdb's copy carries only in-frame clones and drops some. This sample yields 500,000 to 550,000 clones, of which around 78% are seen a single time; more than 0.01% belongs to the top ten. These data also featured in a second study, about human thymus T cells.

What was sequenced was thymocytes. Receptors originate from a boy under two years old with a congenital heart defect. CDR3s include the opening cysteine and the closing phenylalanine or tryptophan. D genes are given only for firm matches. Rows may omit the clone size; those that give it use once, few, many or a size class.

j_call | clone_size | v_call | d_call | cdr3_aa | cdr3_nt
TRBJ2-5 | NA | TRBV5-1 | TRBD1 | CASLREGGSIRETQYF | TGCGCCAGCCTTCGGGAAGGGGGCTCGATTCGAGAGACCCAGTACTTC
TRBJ2-5 | NA | TRBV5-4 | TRBD2 | CASSLGVSGSRETQYF | TGTGCCAGCAGCTTGGGTGTTAGCGGGAGCCGAGAGACCCAGTACTTC
TRBJ2-2 | few | TRBV4-3 | NA | CASSHSRGELFF | TGCGCCAGCAGCCACTCCCGGGGGGAGCTGTTTTTT
TRBJ2-7 | NA | TRBV6-6 | TRBD2 | CASSPVLAGGPYEQYF | TGTGCCAGCAGCCCCGTCCTAGCGGGAGGGCCGTACGAGCAGTACTTC
TRBJ2-1 | NA | TRBV4-1 | NA | CASSQDIRTPLNNEQFF | TGCGCCAGCAGCCAAGATATTAGGACACCACTTAACAATGAGCAGTTCTTC
TRBJ2-5 | NA | TRBV4-2 | TRBD2 | CASSQETGGARAQYF | TGTGCCAGCAGCCAAGAAACGGGGGGAGCGCGGGCCCAGTACTTC
TRBJ2-7 | NA | TRBV13 | NA | CASSVRPKGRGYYEQYF | TGTGCCAGCAGCGTCCGACCGAAGGGGCGAGGATACTACGAGCAGTACTTC
TRBJ2-1 | NA | TRBV9 | NA | CASSASPRLAAYNEQFF | TGTGCCAGCAGCGCCAGCCCCCGCCTGGCGGCCTACAATGAGCAGTTCTTC
TRBJ2-3 | NA | TRBV5-1 | NA | CASSFLVFTDTQYF | TGCGCCAGCAGCTTCCTAGTTTTCACAGATACGCAGTATTTT
TRBJ1-2 | NA | TRBV4-2 | NA | CASSQDGQSYGYTF | TGTGCCAGCAGCCAAGATGGGCAGAGCTATGGCTACACCTTC
TRBJ2-5 | NA | TRBV25-1 | TRBD1 | CASSTGQGHQETQYF | TGTGCCAGCAGTACGGGACAGGGCCACCAAGAGACCCAGTACTTC
TRBJ2-2 | NA | TRBV2 | TRBD1 | CASRGGQGFTGELFF | TGTGCCAGCAGGGGGGGACAGGGATTCACCGGGGAGCTGTTTTTT
TRBJ2-1 | NA | TRBV4-1 | TRBD2 | CASSQAEERPGGNEQFF | TGCGCCAGCAGCCAAGCGGAGGAAAGGCCGGGGGGCAATGAGCAGTTCTTC
TRBJ2-1 | NA | TRBV11-3 | NA | CASSPRGASWPHEQFF | TGTGCCAGCAGCCCCAGGGGGGCTAGCTGGCCCCATGAGCAGTTCTTC
TRBJ2-3 | NA | TRBV29-1 | TRBD2 | CSVTLASSTDTQYF | TGCAGCGTTACACTAGCGAGCAGCACAGATACGCAGTATTTT
TRBJ1-2 | NA | TRBV9 | TRBD1 | CASSVGTHRGSNYGYTF | TGTGCCAGCAGCGTGGGTACTCACAGGGGGTCAAACTATGGCTACACCTTC
TRBJ2-7 | NA | TRBV29-1 | NA | CSVGQRYEQYF | TGCAGCGTCGGACAGCGCTACGAGCAGTACTTC
TRBJ2-7 | NA | TRBV30 | NA | CAWSVAGVVTDEQYF | TGTGCCTGGAGTGTAGCGGGTGTTGTCACCGACGAGCAGTACTTC
TRBJ1-3 | few | TRBV19 | TRBD1 | CASSSSTDRKVTIYF | TGTGCCAGTAGTTCCTCCACGGACAGGAAGGTGACCATATATTTT
TRBJ2-5 | NA | TRBV2 | TRBD2 | CASRPGLAGGRGETQYF | TGTGCCAGTAGACCGGGACTAGCGGGAGGTCGGGGGGAGACCCAGTACTTC
TRBJ2-7 | NA | TRBV4-3 | TRBD2 | CASSRRGGERNEQYF | TGCGCCAGCAGCAGACGGGGGGGGGAGCGGAACGAGCAGTACTTC
TRBJ1-2 | NA | TRBV7-9 | NA | CASSRRGTPEPYYGYTF | TGTGCCAGCAGCCGCCGAGGGACTCCCGAGCCCTACTATGGCTACACCTTC
TRBJ2-1 | NA | TRBV30 | TRBD2 | CAWSGTSGRCSYNEQFF | TGTGCCTGGAGTGGGACTAGCGGGAGGTGCTCCTACAATGAGCAGTTCTTC
TRBJ1-4 | NA | TRBV7-9 | NA | CASSFATGIYNEKLFF | TGTGCCAGCAGCTTCGCCACAGGGATCTACAATGAAAAACTGTTTTTT
TRBJ1-1 | NA | TRBV28 | TRBD1 | CASSHGQATIEAFF | TGTGCCAGCAGCCACGGACAGGCTACCATTGAAGCTTTCTTT
TRBJ1-1 | NA | TRBV13 | NA | CASSLAGGGKTEAFF | TGTGCCAGCAGCCTAGCGGGGGGGGGCAAAACTGAAGCTTTCTTT
TRBJ1-4 | NA | TRBV19 | TRBD1 | CASTRQGVRPTNEKLFF | TGTGCCAGTACCCGACAGGGGGTGAGGCCAACTAATGAAAAACTGTTTTTT
TRBJ2-1 | NA | TRBV28 | TRBD1 | CASGTGPGYNEQFF | TGTGCCAGCGGGACAGGTCCAGGTTACAATGAGCAGTTCTTC
TRBJ2-2 | few | TRBV5-1 | TRBD2 | CASSPTSGLNTGELFF | TGCGCCAGCAGCCCTACTAGCGGGCTGAACACCGGGGAGCTGTTTTTT
TRBJ2-7 | NA | TRBV10-3 | TRBD1 | CAISESIVKGQGCDEQYF | TGTGCCATCAGTGAGTCGATAGTGAAGGGACAGGGGTGTGACGAGCAGTACTTC
TRBJ2-7 | NA | TRBV27 | TRBD2 | CASSFNGRREGPNEQYF | TGTGCCAGCAGTTTTAACGGGCGGCGGGAGGGCCCAAACGAGCAGTACTTC
TRBJ2-7 | NA | TRBV11-2 | TRBD2 | CASSSTSGRFYEQYF | TGTGCCAGCAGCTCCACTAGCGGGAGGTTCTACGAGCAGTACTTC
TRBJ2-7 | NA | TRBV5-5 | NA | CASSFPAYEQYF | TGTGCCAGCAGCTTCCCAGCCTACGAGCAGTACTTC
TRBJ2-5 | NA | TRBV2 | NA | CASAQRGFQETQYF | TGTGCCAGCGCCCAAAGGGGATTCCAAGAGACCCAGTACTTC